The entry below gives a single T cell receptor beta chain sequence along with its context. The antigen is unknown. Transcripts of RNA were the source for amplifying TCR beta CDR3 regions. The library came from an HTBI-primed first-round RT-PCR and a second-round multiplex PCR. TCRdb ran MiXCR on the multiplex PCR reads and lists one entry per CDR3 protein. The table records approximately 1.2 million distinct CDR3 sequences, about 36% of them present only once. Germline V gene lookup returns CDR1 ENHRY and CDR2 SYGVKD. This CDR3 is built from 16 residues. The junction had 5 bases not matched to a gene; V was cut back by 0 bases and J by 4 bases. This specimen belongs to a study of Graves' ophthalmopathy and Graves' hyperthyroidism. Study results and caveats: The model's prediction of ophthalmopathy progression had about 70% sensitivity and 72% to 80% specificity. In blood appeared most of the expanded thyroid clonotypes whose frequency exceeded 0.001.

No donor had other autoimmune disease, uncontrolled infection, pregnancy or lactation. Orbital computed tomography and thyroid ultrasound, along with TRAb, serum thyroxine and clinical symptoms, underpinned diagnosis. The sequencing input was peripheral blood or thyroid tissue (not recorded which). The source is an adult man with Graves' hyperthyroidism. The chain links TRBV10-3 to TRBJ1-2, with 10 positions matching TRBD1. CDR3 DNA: TGTGCCATCAGTGAGTCTGCCGGGACAGGGGCCTATGGCTACACCTTC. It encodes CAISESAGTGAYGYTF.